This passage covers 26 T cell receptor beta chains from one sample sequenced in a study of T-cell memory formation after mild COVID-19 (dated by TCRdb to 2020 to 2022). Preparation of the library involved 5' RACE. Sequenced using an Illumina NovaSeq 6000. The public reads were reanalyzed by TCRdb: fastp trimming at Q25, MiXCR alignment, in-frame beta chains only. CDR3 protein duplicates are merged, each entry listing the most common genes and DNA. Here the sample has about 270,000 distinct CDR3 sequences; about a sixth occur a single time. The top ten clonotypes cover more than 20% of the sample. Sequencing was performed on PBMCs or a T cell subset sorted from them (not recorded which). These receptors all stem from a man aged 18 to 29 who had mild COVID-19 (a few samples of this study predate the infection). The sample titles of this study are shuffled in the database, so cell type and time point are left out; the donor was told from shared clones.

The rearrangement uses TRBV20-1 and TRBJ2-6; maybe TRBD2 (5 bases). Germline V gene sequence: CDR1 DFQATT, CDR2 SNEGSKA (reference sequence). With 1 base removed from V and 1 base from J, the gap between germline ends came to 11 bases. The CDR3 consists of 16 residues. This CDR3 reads CSARVVPGSGANVLTF. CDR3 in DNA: TGCAGTGCTAGAGTTGTCCCGGGGTCTGGGGCCAACGTCCTGACTTTC.

Written as DNA, the CDR3 is TGTGCCACCAGTGGGAAGGGGGAATTCTCCTACAATGAGCAGTTCTTC. Its translation: CATSGKGEFSYNEQFF. The V and J genes are TRBV24-1 and TRBJ2-1, with D maybe TRBD1 (6 bases). With 5 bases removed from V and 0 bases from J, the gap between germline ends came to 13 bases. The germline gives CDR1 KGHDR, CDR2 SFDVKD. There are 16 residues in the CDR3.

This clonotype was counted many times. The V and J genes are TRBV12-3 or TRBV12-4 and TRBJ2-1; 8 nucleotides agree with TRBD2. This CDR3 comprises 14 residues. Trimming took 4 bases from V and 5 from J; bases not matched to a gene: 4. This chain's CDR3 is CASSWGLVDNEQFF. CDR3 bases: TGTGCCAGCAGTTGGGGACTAGTGGACAATGAGCAGTTCTTC.

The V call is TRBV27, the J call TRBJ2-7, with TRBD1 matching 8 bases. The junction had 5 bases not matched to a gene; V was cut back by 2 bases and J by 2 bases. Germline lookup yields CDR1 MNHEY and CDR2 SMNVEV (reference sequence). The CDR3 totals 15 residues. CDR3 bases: TGTGCCAGCAGTTTAACCGGACAGGGAACCTACGAGCAGTACGTC. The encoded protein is CASSLTGQGTYEQYV.

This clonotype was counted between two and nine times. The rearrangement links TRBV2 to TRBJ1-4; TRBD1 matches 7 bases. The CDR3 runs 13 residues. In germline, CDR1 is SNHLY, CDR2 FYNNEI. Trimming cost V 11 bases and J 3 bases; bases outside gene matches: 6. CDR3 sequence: CAVTGTANEKLFF. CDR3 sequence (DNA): TGTGCCGTAACCGGGACAGCTAATGAAAAACTGTTTTTT. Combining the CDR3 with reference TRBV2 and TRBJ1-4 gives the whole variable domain EPEVTQTPSHQVTQMGQEVILRCVPISNHLYFYWYRQILGQKVEFLVSFYNNEISEKSEIFDDQFSVERPDGSNFTLKIRSTKLEDSAMYFCAVTGTANEKLFFGSGTQLSVL.

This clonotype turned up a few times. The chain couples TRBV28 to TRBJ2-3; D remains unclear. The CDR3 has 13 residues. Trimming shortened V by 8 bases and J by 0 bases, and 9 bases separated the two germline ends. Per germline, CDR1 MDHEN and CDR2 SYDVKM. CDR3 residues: CASQHPSTDTQYF. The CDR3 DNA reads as TGTGCCAGCCAGCATCCTAGCACAGATACGCAGTATTTT.

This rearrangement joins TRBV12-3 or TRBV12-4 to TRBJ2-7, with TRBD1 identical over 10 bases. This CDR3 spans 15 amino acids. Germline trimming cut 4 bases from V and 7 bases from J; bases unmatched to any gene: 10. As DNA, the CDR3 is TGTGCCAGCAGTTGGACCGGGACAGGGGTAAGGGAGCAGTACTTC. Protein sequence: CASSWTGTGVREQYF.

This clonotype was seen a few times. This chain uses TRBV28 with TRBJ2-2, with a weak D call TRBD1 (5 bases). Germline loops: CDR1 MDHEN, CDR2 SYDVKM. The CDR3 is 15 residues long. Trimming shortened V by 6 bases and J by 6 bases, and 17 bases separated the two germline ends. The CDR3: CASRGAGLGSGELFF. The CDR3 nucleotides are TGTGCCAGCAGGGGCGCAGGGTTGGGTTCCGGGGAGCTGTTTTTT.

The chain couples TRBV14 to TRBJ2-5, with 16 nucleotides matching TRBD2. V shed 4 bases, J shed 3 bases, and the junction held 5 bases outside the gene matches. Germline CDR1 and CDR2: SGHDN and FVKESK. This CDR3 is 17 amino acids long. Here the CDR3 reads CASSRGLAGGTKETQYF. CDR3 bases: TGTGCCAGCAGCCGGGGACTAGCGGGGGGGACGAAAGAGACCCAGTACTTC.

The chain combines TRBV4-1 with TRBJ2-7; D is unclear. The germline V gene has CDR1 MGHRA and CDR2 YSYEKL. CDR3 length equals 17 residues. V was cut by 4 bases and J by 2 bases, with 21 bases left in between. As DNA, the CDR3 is TGCGCCAGCAGCCCACTCGGAACAGTTGTTCATCCCTACGAGCAGTACTTC. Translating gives CASSPLGTVVHPYEQYF.

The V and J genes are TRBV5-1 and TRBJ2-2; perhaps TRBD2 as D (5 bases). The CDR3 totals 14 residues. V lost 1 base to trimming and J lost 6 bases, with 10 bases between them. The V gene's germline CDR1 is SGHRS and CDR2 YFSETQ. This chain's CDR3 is CASSLSSPPGELFF. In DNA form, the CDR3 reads TGCGCCAGCAGCTTGTCTAGCCCCCCCGGGGAGCTGTTTTTT.

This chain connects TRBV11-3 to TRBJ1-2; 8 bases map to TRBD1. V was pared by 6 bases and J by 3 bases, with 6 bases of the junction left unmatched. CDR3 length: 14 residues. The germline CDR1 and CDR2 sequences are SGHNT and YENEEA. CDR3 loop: CASRVRTGYYGYTF. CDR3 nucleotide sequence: TGTGCCAGCAGGGTCCGGACAGGGTACTATGGCTACACCTTC.

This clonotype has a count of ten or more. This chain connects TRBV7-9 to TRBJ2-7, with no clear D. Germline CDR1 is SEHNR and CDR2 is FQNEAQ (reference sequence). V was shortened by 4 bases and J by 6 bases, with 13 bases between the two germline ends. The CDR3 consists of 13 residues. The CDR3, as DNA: TGTGCCAGCAGCTCATCCCTTGGGTCCGAGCAGTACGTC. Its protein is CASSSSLGSEQYV.

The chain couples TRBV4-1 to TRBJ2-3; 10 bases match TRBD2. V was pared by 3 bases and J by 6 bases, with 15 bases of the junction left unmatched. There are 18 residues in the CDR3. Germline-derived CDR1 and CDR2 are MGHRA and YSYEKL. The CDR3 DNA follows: TGCGCCAGCAGCCATCAAGCGGGGGGGCCCCCCTTTTTGGATACGCAGTATTTT. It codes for CASSHQAGGPPFLDTQYF.

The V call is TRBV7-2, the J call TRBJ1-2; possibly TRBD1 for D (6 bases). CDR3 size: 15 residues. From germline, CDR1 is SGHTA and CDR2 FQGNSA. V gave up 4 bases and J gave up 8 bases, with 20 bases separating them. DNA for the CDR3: TGTGCCAGCAGCTCGCCTTGGGACAACCCCGTGGGCTACACCTTC. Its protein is CASSSPWDNPVGYTF. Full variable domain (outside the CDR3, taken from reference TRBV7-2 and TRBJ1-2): GAGVSQSPSNKVTEKGKDVELRCDPISGHTALYWYRQSLGQGLEFLIYFQGNSAPDKSGLPSDRFSAERTGGSVSTLTIQRTQQEDSAVYLCASSSPWDNPVGYTFGSGTRLTVV.

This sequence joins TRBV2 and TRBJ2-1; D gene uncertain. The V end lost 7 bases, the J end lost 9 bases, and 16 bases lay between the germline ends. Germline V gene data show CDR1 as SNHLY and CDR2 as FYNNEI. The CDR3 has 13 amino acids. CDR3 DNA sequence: TGTGCCAGCACCAGTGAGGTATCTGGTGAGCAGTTCTTC. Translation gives CASTSEVSGEQFF.

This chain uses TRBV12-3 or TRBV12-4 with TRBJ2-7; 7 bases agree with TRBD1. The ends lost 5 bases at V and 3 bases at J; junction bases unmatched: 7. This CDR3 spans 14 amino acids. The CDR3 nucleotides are TGTGCCAGCAGTCGGACAGGAGCTTACTACGAGCAGTACGTC. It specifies CASSRTGAYYEQYV.

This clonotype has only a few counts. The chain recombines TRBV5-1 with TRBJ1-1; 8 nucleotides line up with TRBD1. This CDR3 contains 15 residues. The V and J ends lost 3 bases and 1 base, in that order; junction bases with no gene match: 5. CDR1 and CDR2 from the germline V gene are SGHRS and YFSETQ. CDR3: CASSYPGGRNTEAFF. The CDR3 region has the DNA TGCGCCAGCAGCTACCCAGGGGGCCGGAACACTGAAGCTTTCTTT.

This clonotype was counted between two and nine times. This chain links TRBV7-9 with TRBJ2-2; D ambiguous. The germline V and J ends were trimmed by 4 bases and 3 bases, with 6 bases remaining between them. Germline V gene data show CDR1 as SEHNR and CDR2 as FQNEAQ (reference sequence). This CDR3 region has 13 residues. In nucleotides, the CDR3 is TGTGCCAGCAGCTGGTTTTACACCGGGGAGCTGTTTTTT. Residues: CASSWFYTGELFF.

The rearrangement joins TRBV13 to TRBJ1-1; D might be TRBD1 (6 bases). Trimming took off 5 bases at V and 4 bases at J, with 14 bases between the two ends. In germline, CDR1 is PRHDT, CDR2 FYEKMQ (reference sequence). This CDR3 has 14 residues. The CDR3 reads CASSAVRGRTEAFF. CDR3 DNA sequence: TGTGCCAGCAGCGCGGTCAGGGGTCGCACTGAAGCTTTCTTT.

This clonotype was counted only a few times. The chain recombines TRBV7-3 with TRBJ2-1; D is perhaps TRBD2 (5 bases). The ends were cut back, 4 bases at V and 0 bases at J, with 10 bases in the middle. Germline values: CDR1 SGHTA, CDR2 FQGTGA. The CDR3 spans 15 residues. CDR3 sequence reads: CASSSDSSSYNEQFF. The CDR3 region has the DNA TGTGCCAGCAGCTCGGACTCAAGCTCCTACAATGAGCAGTTCTTC.

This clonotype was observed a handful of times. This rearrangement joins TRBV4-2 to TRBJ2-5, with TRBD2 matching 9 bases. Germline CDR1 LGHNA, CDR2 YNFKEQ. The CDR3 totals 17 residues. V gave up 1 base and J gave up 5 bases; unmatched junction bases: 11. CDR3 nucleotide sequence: TGTGCCAGCAGCCAAGCAATGGCTAGCGGGGTTGGGGAGACCCAGTACTTC. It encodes CASSQAMASGVGETQYF.

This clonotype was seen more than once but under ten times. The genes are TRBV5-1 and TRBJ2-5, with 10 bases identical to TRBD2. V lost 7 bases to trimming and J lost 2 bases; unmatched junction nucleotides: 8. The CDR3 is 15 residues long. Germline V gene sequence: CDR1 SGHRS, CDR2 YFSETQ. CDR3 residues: CASFQPGLAQETQYF. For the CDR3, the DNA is TGCGCCAGCTTCCAACCGGGACTAGCGCAAGAGACCCAGTACTTC.

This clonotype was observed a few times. CDR3 nucleotide sequence: TGTGCCAGCAGCTTATTCGCCGGGGAGCTGTTTTTT. Its translation: CASSLFAGELFF. The rearrangement links TRBV7-2 to TRBJ2-2; no definite D call. CDR1 is SGHTA and CDR2 is FQGNSA in the germline V gene. V lost 2 bases to trimming and J lost 6 bases, with 4 bases between them. The CDR3 spans 12 residues.

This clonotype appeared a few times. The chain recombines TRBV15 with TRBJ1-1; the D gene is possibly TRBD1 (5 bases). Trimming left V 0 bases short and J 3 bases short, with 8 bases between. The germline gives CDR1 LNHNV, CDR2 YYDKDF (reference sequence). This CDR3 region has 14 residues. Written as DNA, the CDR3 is TGTGCCACCAGCAGAGATCTGGGGGACACTGAAGCTTTCTTT. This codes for CATSRDLGDTEAFF.

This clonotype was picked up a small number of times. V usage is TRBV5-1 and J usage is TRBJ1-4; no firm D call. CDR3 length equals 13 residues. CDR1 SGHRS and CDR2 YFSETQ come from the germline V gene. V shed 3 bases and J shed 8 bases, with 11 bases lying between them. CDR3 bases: TGCGCCAGCAGCTGGGAGGGAACCGAAAAACTGTTTTTT. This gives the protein CASSWEGTEKLFF. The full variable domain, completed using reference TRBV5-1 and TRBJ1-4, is KAGVTQTPRYLIKTRGQQVTLSCSPISGHRSVSWYQQTPGQGLQFLFEYFSETQRNKGNFPGRFSGRQFSNSRSEMNVSTLELGDSALYLCASSWEGTEKLFFGSGTQLSVL.